The rows below give T cell receptor beta chains drawn from one sample of a study of CD8+ T cells in alopecia areata. The protocol was immunoSEQ multiplex PCR, while the TCRdb copy is restricted to in-frame clones and leaves out a portion. The repertoire holds 120,000 to 150,000 clones, around 87% seen once, with over 13% in the top ten. This sample comprised CD8+ T cells sorted from blood, obtained at week 0. Receptors were obtained from a human donor with alopecia areata. Each CDR3 is given with its conserved first and last residue. D genes are given only for firm matches. Some rows have no size entry. The others give once, few or many, or a class for an expanded clone.

>TRBJ1-2|TRBV4-1|-|-
TGCGCCAGCAGCCAAGATCCGGAAGCAGGGCTCGTCTATGGCTACACCTTC
CASSQDPEAGLVYGYTF
>TRBJ1-5|TRBV29-1|-|-
TGCAGCGTGAGTCAGGGGAACAATCAGCCCCAGCATTTT
CSVSQGNNQPQHF
>TRBJ2-1|TRBV7-9|-|TRBD2
TGTGCCAGCAGCTTAAGCCCAGCGGGAGGAGGCTACAATGAGCAGTTCTTC
CASSLSPAGGGYNEQFF
>TRBJ2-1|TRBV29-1|few|TRBD1
TGCAGCGCCGGGACAGGGGAGCAGTTCTTC
CSAGTGEQFF
>TRBJ1-4|TRBV10-3|few|-
TGTGCCATCAGTCGAGGGGGGGATGGTGAAAAACTGTTTTTT
CAISRGGDGEKLFF
>TRBJ1-5|TRBV6-1|-|-
TGTGCCAGCAGTGAATGGACCGGACGGAATCAGCCCCAGCATTTT
CASSEWTGRNQPQHF
>TRBJ2-7|TRBV19|-|TRBD1
TGTGCCAGTAGTACCATGACAGGGCCCAACGAGCAGTACTTC
CASSTMTGPNEQYF
>TRBJ1-1|TRBV10-3|once|-
TGTGCCATCAGTGAGTCAGGAGGCACTGAAGCTTTCTTT
CAISESGGTEAFF
>TRBJ2-7|TRBV27|-|TRBD2
TGTGCCAGCAGTCCAGAGCGGGAGTTTACCTACGAGCAGTACTTC
CASSPEREFTYEQYF
>TRBJ2-5|TRBV29-1|once|-
TGCAGCGTGGATGGGGAAGCGCCCGCCCCAGAGACCCAGTACTTC
CSVDGEAPAPETQYF
>TRBJ1-2|TRBV5-6|-|-
TGTGCCAGCAGCTTGGCGTCCGGTTATGGCTACACCTTC
CASSLASGYGYTF
>TRBJ2-7|TRBV6-1|-|-
TGTGCCAGCAGTGAAGAATCGGGAGTAGACGAGCAGTACTTC
CASSEESGVDEQYF
>TRBJ2-1|TRBV13|-|TRBD1
TGTGCCAGCAGCTCGGGACAGGGGGATAATGAGCAGTTCTTC
CASSSGQGDNEQFF
>TRBJ2-5|TRBV18|few|-
TGTGCCAGCTCACCACTCGGCAGGACTGGAGAGACCCAGTACTTC
CASSPLGRTGETQYF
>TRBJ2-1|TRBV27|-|-
TGTGCCAGCGCCCAGGGGGGGCTAAGGGGCAATGAGCAGTTCTTC
CASAQGGLRGNEQFF
>TRBJ2-1|TRBV9|-|-
TGTGCCAGCAGCGTTAGAGGGGCAGGGTACAATGAGCAGTTCTTC
CASSVRGAGYNEQFF
>TRBJ2-3|TRBV7-2|-|-
TGTGCCAGCAGCTTAGCCGTCGGGGGCTTTAGCACAGATACGCAGTATTTT
CASSLAVGGFSTDTQYF
>TRBJ2-5|TRBV5-4|-|-
TGTGCCAGCACTCTGGAGGAAGAAGAGACCCAGTACTTC
CASTLEEEETQYF
>TRBJ2-3|TRBV27|few|-
TGTGCCACACGCCGCGGCGGGACAGTCACAGATACGCAGTATTTT
CATRRGGTVTDTQYF
>TRBJ2-3|TRBV9|-|TRBD2
TGTGCCAGCAGCGCCGGGGGGTCCAACACAGATACGCAGTATTTT
CASSAGGSNTDTQYF
>TRBJ1-1|TRBV29-1|-|TRBD1
TGCAGCGTGGGACAGGACGCTGAAGCTTTCTTT
CSVGQDAEAFF
>TRBJ2-7|TRBV30|-|TRBD1
TGTGCCTGGGGCCGGGACAGGGGGCTCGAGCAGTACTTC
CAWGRDRGLEQYF
>TRBJ2-3|TRBV6-4|medium-sized|TRBD2
TGTGCCAGCAGTGACTCAGCGGGGGGGCCAGATACGCAGTATTTT
CASSDSAGGPDTQYF
>TRBJ1-2|TRBV27|-|-
TGTGCCAGCAGCCCCCCAGGGCACTATGGCTACACCTTC
CASSPPGHYGYTF
>TRBJ2-2|TRBV29-1|-|TRBD2
TGCAGCGTACTTAGCGGGAGAGCCGGGGAGCTGTTTTTT
CSVLSGRAGELFF
>TRBJ1-1|TRBV7-2|-|TRBD1
TGTGCCAGCAGCCCGGGGACAGGTCTTGAAGCTTTCTTT
CASSPGTGLEAFF
>TRBJ2-3|TRBV5-1|-|-
TGCGCCAGCAGCTTGTCCTCAGATACGCAGTATTTT
CASSLSSDTQYF
>TRBJ2-3|TRBV30|-|-
TGTGCCTCCTCAGTGTCTAGCACAGATACGCAGTATTTT
CASSVSSTDTQYF
>TRBJ2-1|TRBV9|-|TRBD2
TGTGCCAGCAGCGTAATCCCGGGACTAGCGGGAGGGGGGCGCGACAATGAGCAGTTCTTC
CASSVIPGLAGGGRDNEQFF